The T cell receptor (beta chain) described here comes from a study of TIL therapy for anti-PD-1-resistant metastatic lung cancer (dated by TCRdb to the early 2020s). Background for the entire study: Enrolled patients had a median age of around 56 years (range about 35-80) and a median tumor PD-L1 proportion score of under 7%. Most of the cohort had lung adenocarcinoma, including a few EGFR-mutant tumors and two ALK-rearranged tumors, and half of the patients were either current or former smokers. A median non-synonymous tumor mutation burden of more than 1.2 mutations per megabase was determined across the cohort by whole-exome sequencing. T cell receptor beta sequencing of tumor and peripheral blood was used to follow clonotypes across the tumor, the expanded TIL product and serial blood samples. What the work shows at the level of the full study, not this receptor alone: Clonal turnover during TIL culture was high, and many clones enriched in the product were not detected in the baseline tumor, suggesting clonal contraction rather than faithful expansion. Higher clonality and lower diversity were observed in expanded TIL cultures than in baseline intratumoral T cells (median clonality around 5.7% vs 31%, p < 0.0001). The study protocol defined all tumor marker inferences as exploratory. Generalizability was limited because the cohort was highly selected, with more treatment-naive, never-smoker and oncogene-addicted patients included than is typical.

The cysteine opens and the phenylalanine closes a CDR3 of 15 amino acids. Only the CDR3 DNA stays, 45 bases, in frame from base 1. According to the germline V gene, CDR1 reads SNHLY and CDR2 reads FYNNEI. Trimming removed 5 bases from V and 8 bases from J, leaving 20 bases between the germline ends. Using bias-controlled multiplex PCR with the immunoSEQ v3 hsTCRB kit, the TCR beta CDR3 regions were amplified from genomic DNA. An Illumina NextSeq 500 was used to sequence the TCR libraries, reaching approximately 2 million read pairs at survey level or roughly 5-6.5 million at deep level. The study's processing was this. V, D and J genes were assigned, non-productive sequences were removed, and clonality was reported by immunoSEQ Analyzer software. Repertoires were compared using productive Simpson clonality and Morisita overlap index of productive TRB rearrangements between infused TIL and blood. The table comes from immuneACCESS by way of TCRdb, which keeps in-frame sequences with V and J called. Part of the clones is missing from these tables; in studies checked, under half for an unresolved V gene and the rest for unknown reasons. That table supplies the V and J calls and clone size; D and trimming were determined from the DNA. Present in this sample are 95,000 or so clones, under 70% of which were seen just once. The ten largest clonotypes hold about 10% of the sample.

The meaning of the sample's time point label: pre-treatment sample, taken before nivolumab and TIL therapy. Baseline tumor samples were excised metastases, mostly pleural nodules or supraclavicular lymph nodes, from the same resection used to grow TIL. Tumors were collected before any PD-1/PD-L1 blockade, after which patients were given nivolumab, and patients who progressed were given lymphodepletion, an infusion of expanded TIL and IL-2. Adults with stage 4 NSCLC were enrolled from October 2017 to January 2020 in a dual-center phase I trial. Samples came from a single-arm, open-label phase I trial of tumor-infiltrating lymphocyte therapy with nivolumab in advanced non-small cell lung cancer. For each resected tumor, portions were snap-frozen in liquid nitrogen and kept at -80 degrees C. Using laser-capture macrodissection, tumor regions of interest were selected on H&E sections, then pulverized into about 15 mg aliquots and extracted using Qiagen Allprep kits.

To note about this clone: The antigen this receptor binds is unknown. No base quality information exists; no much larger clone differs at one position.

This receptor was taken from a person aged 25-80 years with non-small cell lung cancer. The sequence is built from TRBV2 and TRBJ2-3; TRBD2 is possibly the D segment (5 matching bases). The material sequenced was tumor tissue, taken at baseline. The CDR3 region: CASSYPGSTSSTQYF. The DNA is as follows: TGTGCCAGCAGTTATCCGGGAAGTACTTCAAGTACGCAGTATTTT.